Below, 19 T cell receptor beta chains from the same sample are listed, as sequenced in a study of blood T cell repertoires in COVID-19. Assay used: immunoSEQ multiplex PCR; TCRdb lists only in-frame clones, some missing. The sample holds fewer than 130,000 clones, around 85% seen once. Sequenced material: peripheral blood. The origin of the receptors is an older man with active or convalescent COVID-19.

The rearrangement links TRBV15 to TRBJ2-1; 7 nucleotides line up with TRBD1. Germline assignment: CDR1 LNHNV and CDR2 YYDKDF (reference sequence). V shed 6 bases, J shed 1 base, and the junction held 3 bases outside the gene matches. The CDR3 has 14 amino acids. The CDR3 loop is CATRQTGSYNEQFF. CDR3 DNA sequence: TGTGCCACCAGACAGACAGGGTCCTACAATGAGCAGTTCTTC.

The rearrangement links TRBV30 to TRBJ1-6, with D hard to call. The CDR3 consists of 13 residues. V lost 1 base and J 7 bases, leaving 8 bases between the germline ends. Germline CDR1 GTSNPN, CDR2 SVGIG (reference sequence). CDR3 sequence: CAWSADGNSPLHF. In nucleotides, the CDR3 is TGTGCCTGGAGTGCCGACGGGAATTCACCCCTCCACTTT.

The chain recombines TRBV3-1 (or the pseudogene TRBV3-2) with TRBJ1-3, with D uncertain. V lost 0 bases, J lost 6 bases, and 12 bases lay in between. There are 15 residues in the CDR3. Germline assignment: CDR1 LGHDT and CDR2 YNNKEL (reference sequence). Written as DNA, the CDR3 is TGTGCCAGCAGCCAAGATGAGGTTGTAGTAAACACCATATATTTT. It is translated as CASSQDEVVVNTIYF.

This clone turned up a few times. The chain is built from TRBV10-3 and TRBJ1-4, with D possibly TRBD1 on 6 matching bases. Germline-derived CDR1 and CDR2 are ENHRY and SYGVKD. Deletions cut 0 bases from V and 7 bases from J, with 12 bases between. The CDR3 extends over 15 amino acids. CDR3 sequence reads: CAISESEGVAEKLFF. CDR3 in DNA: TGTGCCATCAGTGAGTCAGAGGGGGTAGCTGAAAAACTGTTTTTT.

This rearrangement joins TRBV27 to TRBJ1-1, with no clear D. With 4 bases removed from V and 6 bases from J, the gap between germline ends came to 18 bases. There are 15 residues in the CDR3. Germline V gene lookup returns CDR1 MNHEY and CDR2 SMNVEV (reference sequence). The CDR3 is CASSSLQISTPEAFF. The CDR3 nucleotides are TGTGCCAGCAGTTCCTTACAGATTTCGACGCCTGAAGCTTTCTTT.

The J gene is TRBJ2-1, the V gene TRBV9; 7 nucleotides line up with TRBD1. The CDR3 totals 19 residues. Trimming at V came to 1 base and at J to 4 bases, leaving 17 bases not matched to a gene. CDR1 and CDR2 from the germline V gene are SGDLS and YYNGEE. In DNA, the CDR3 is TGTGCCAGCAGCGTACGCCACACCCGGGACAGCTTTCTATACAATGAGCAGTTCTTC. Residues: CASSVRHTRDSFLYNEQFF.

The V and J genes are TRBV19 and TRBJ2-3, with TRBD1 matching 10 bases. Germline V CDR1 and CDR2: LNHDA, SQIVND (reference sequence). This CDR3 is 16 amino acids long. V was pared by 5 bases and J by 0 bases, with 5 bases of the junction left unmatched. CDR3 bases: TGTGCCAGTAGTCCTCGACAGGGGGCTAGCACAGATACGCAGTATTTT. It translates to CASSPRQGASTDTQYF.

The chain has TRBV3-1 (or the pseudogene TRBV3-2) and TRBJ2-1; D remains ambiguous. Germline V gene lookup returns CDR1 LGHDT and CDR2 YNNKEL (reference sequence). V was pared by 6 bases and J by 0 bases, with 15 bases between. This CDR3 has 16 residues. The CDR3 reads CASSTRRVSSYNEQFF. CDR3 DNA: TGTGCCAGCAGTACCAGACGGGTGAGCTCCTACAATGAGCAGTTCTTC.

This chain joins TRBV5-1 and TRBJ1-2; no definite D call. The CDR3 contains 14 residues. The germline gives CDR1 SGHRS, CDR2 YFSETQ. Trimming left V 0 bases short and J 4 bases short, with 10 bases between. The DNA for the CDR3 is TGCGCCAGCAGCTTGGGGCAGTCCCCCTATGGCTACACCTTC. Amino acid sequence: CASSLGQSPYGYTF.

The chain recombines TRBV5-1 with TRBJ1-3, with TRBD1 identical over 7 bases. CDR1 and CDR2 (germline): SGHRS, YFSETQ. V shed 2 bases, J shed 0 bases, and the junction held 5 bases outside the gene matches. The CDR3 loop spans 16 amino acids. The DNA for the CDR3 is TGCGCCAGCAGCTTCGGACAGGCAAGCTCTGGAAACACCATATATTTT. This codes for CASSFGQASSGNTIYF.

V usage is TRBV28 and J usage is TRBJ2-7, with TRBD2 matching over 12 bases. V trimming: 6 bases; J trimming: 7 bases; junction bases outside the gene matches: 13. CDR3 length equals 16 residues. Per the germline V gene, CDR1 is MDHEN and CDR2 is SYDVKM. The CDR3 loop reads CASRAQGLAGVGEQYF. The DNA for the CDR3 is TGTGCCAGCAGGGCTCAGGGACTAGCGGGTGTGGGAGAGCAGTACTTC.

The chain uses TRBV10-2 and TRBJ2-7; weak D call: TRBD2 (6 bases). CDR3 length equals 12 residues. The germline V and J ends were trimmed by 8 bases and 4 bases, with 12 bases remaining between them. Germline V CDR1 and CDR2: WSHSY, SAAADI. CDR3 sequence: CASVLREYEQYF. CDR3 in DNA: TGCGCCAGCGTCCTGCGGGAATACGAGCAGTACTTC.

The CDR3 region has the DNA TGTGCCAGCAGTAGATCCCACGACAGCGATGAAGCTTTCTTT. This translates into CASSRSHDSDEAFF. V and J are TRBV25-1 and TRBJ1-1, with D tentatively TRBD1 (5 bases). Trimming left V 5 bases short and J 7 bases short, with 17 bases between. The CDR3 runs to 14 residues. Germline-derived CDR1 and CDR2 are MGHDK and SYGVNS.

On this clone itself: At one end the junction does not follow the germline gene, possibly because of a read error. The identical CDR3 is also encoded by other nucleotide sequences in the sample. The V call is TRBV7-9, the J call TRBJ1-6; TRBD1 aligns across 9 bases. The CDR3 length is 14 residues. Germline V gives CDR1 SEHNR, CDR2 FQNEAQ (reference sequence). The CDR3 nucleotides read TGTGCCAGCAATAGGGGACAGGGACAGTCACCCCTCCACTTC. This encodes CASNRGQGQSPLHF.

This sequence joins TRBV3-1 (or the pseudogene TRBV3-2) and TRBJ1-2; D may be TRBD1 (5 bases). The CDR3 length is 13 residues. The V gene lost 4 bases and the J gene lost 7 bases, with 13 bases spanning the gap. Germline V gene data show CDR1 as LGHDT and CDR2 as YNNKEL (reference sequence). CDR3 residues: CASSREGRSGYTF. The CDR3 region has the DNA TGTGCCAGCAGCCGGGAGGGGCGGTCTGGCTACACCTTC.

V and J are TRBV3-1 (or the pseudogene TRBV3-2) and TRBJ1-3; a possible D gene is TRBD1 (5 bases). The CDR3 extends over 17 amino acids. The V gene's germline CDR1 is LGHDT and CDR2 YNNKEL (reference sequence). The V end lost 4 bases, the J end lost 0 bases, and 16 bases lay between the germline ends. The chain's CDR3 is CASSLPGHRPSGNTIYF. In nucleotides, the CDR3 is TGTGCCAGCAGCCTCCCTGGACACAGGCCCTCTGGAAACACCATATATTTT.

This clone has only one observation. The chain joins TRBV5-4 to TRBJ2-5, with D possibly matching TRBD2 (6 bases). The CDR3 extends over 15 amino acids. Germline assignment: CDR1 SGHNT and CDR2 YYREEE (reference sequence). Trimming removed 0 bases from V and 0 bases from J, with 9 bases in between. The CDR3 region has the DNA TGTGCCAGCAGCTTGGCCCAGCGGGACCAAGAGACCCAGTACTTC. It specifies CASSLAQRDQETQYF. The full variable domain, rest sourced from reference TRBV5-4 and TRBJ2-5, is ETGVTQSPTHLIKTRGQQVTLRCSSQSGHNTVSWYQQALGQGPQFIFQYYREEENGRGNFPPRFSGLQFPNYSSELNVNALELDDSALYLCASSLAQRDQETQYFGPGTRLLVL.

This chain connects TRBV18 to TRBJ1-2, with D possibly matching TRBD1 (6 bases). The germline gives CDR1 KGHSH, CDR2 LQKENI. The CDR3 sequence is 15 residues long. The V end was cut by 3 bases, the J end by 5 bases, with 16 bases between. DNA for the CDR3: TGTGCCAGCTCACCTTTCGCAGGGGAGATATATGGCTACACCTTC. Its translation is CASSPFAGEIYGYTF.

The chain recombines TRBV5-1 with TRBJ2-3, with a possible D match to TRBD2 (5 bases). The V gene's germline CDR1 is SGHRS and CDR2 YFSETQ. The CDR3 covers 15 residues. V lost 0 bases and J lost 5, with 13 bases in between. In nucleotides, the CDR3 is TGCGCCAGCAGCTTGGCCCTAGGAGGTAGAGATACGCAGTATTTT. Its protein is CASSLALGGRDTQYF.